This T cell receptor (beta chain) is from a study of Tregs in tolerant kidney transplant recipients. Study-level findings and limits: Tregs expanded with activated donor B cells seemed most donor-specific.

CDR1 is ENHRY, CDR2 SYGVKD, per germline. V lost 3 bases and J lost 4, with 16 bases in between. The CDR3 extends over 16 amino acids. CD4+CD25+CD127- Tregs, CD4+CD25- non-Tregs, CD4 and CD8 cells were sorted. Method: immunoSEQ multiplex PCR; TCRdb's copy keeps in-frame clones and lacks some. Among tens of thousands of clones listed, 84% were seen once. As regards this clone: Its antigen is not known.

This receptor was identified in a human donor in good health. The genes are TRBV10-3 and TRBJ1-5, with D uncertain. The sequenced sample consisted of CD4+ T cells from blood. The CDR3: CAISDDIRVINQPQHF. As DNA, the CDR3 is TGTGCCATCAGTGATGATATCCGGGTGATAAATCAGCCCCAGCATTTT.